This T cell receptor beta chain was sequenced during a study of blood T cell repertoires in COVID-19. On the study more broadly: The origin of the acute and convalescent COVID-19 samples was the United States, Italy and Spain. T cells, B-cell-depleted T cells, or PBMCs provided the cDNA or gDNA that served as material.

Seattle researchers signed up patients amid active infection and tracked them longitudinally. Per the authors' pipeline: Amplification with reference gene primers provided the estimates of nucleated cell counts. TCRdb's table, derived via immunoSEQ multiplex PCR, lists solely in-frame clones and lacks some. V and J calls and clone size are copied from that table; D and trimming were computed from the DNA. Of more than 85,000 clones listed, roughly 92% were seen once; the top ten hold around 2%. V was clipped by 1 base and J by 4 bases, with 6 bases between them. CDR1 and CDR2 (germline): SGHAT, FQNNGV. The CDR3 sequence is 13 residues long.

The TCR comes from a woman between 50 and 59 years old with COVID-19, enrolled during active disease. The chain is built from TRBV11-2 and TRBJ2-3; perhaps TRBD2 as D (5 bases). The sample consisted of peripheral blood. CDR3 in DNA: TGTGCCAGCAGCTTAGGGACTTCAGATACGCAGTATTTT. Translated, it gives CASSLGTSDTQYF.